The next 26 T cell receptor beta chains were all read from a single sample in a study of T cells in Graves' hyperthyroidism and ophthalmopathy. Amplified regions were TCR beta CDR3 sequences from RNA transcripts. Initially, a first-round RT-PCR of the TCR CDR3 employed the HTBI primer set. From the multiplex PCR reads, TCRdb called clonotypes with MiXCR, one entry per CDR3 protein. The table lists approximately 220,000 distinct CDR3 sequences, roughly 18% of them singletons. Sample: blood. These receptors all stem from a man aged 40-50 years with Graves' hyperthyroidism.

This clonotype was seen many times. The CDR3 here is CASSWTGRRSEKLFF. Here the CDR3 DNA reads TGCGCCAGCAGCTGGACCGGACGCCGAAGTGAAAAACTGTTTTTT. The chain carries TRBV5-1 and TRBJ1-4; no firm D call. The CDR3 is made up of 15 amino acids. The V end lost 3 bases, the J end lost 7 bases, and 16 bases lay between the germline ends. In germline, CDR1 is SGHRS, CDR2 YFSETQ.

V and J are TRBV6-1 and TRBJ2-3; 7 positions agree with TRBD1. In germline, CDR1 is MNHNS, CDR2 SASEGT. Losses at the gene ends were 8 bases for V and 1 base for J; bases not matched to a gene: 12. The CDR3 consists of 16 residues. The CDR3 sequence: CASSGRGGAGTDTQYF. The CDR3 nucleotides read TGTGCCAGCTCTGGACGAGGGGGCGCTGGCACAGATACGCAGTATTTT.

This clonotype turned up a few times. The V call is TRBV6-2 or TRBV6-3, the J call TRBJ1-4; TRBD1 is a possible D gene (5 bases). The ends were cut back, 4 bases at V and 7 bases at J, with 13 bases in the middle. This CDR3 is 14 amino acids long. The V gene's germline CDR1 is MNHEY and CDR2 SVGEGT. The CDR3, as DNA: TGTGCCAGCAGTTTGACGGGGCCGGGTGAAAAACTGTTTTTT. Translated: CASSLTGPGEKLFF.

A remark on this clonotype: A single base separates this from a much larger clone, so it may be a read error. V usage is TRBV14 and J usage is TRBJ2-3; tentatively, D is TRBD1 (5 bases). The CDR3 runs 14 residues. Looked up from germline, CDR1 is SGHDN and CDR2 is FVKESK. The CDR3 region has the DNA TGTGACAGCAGCCGCCGGACACCCACAGATACGCAGTATTTT. The encoded protein is CDSSRRTPTDTQYF. The whole variable domain, filled in from reference TRBV14 and TRBJ2-3, reads EAGVTQFPSHSVIEKGQTVTLRCDPISGHDNLYWYRRVMGKEIKFLLHFVKESKQDESGMPNNRFLAERTGGTYSTLKVQPAELEDSGVYFCDSSRRTPTDTQYFGPGTRLTVL.

This clonotype was detected ten times or more. The chain has TRBV7-3 and TRBJ1-1; 7 bases line up with TRBD1. The CDR3 totals 13 residues. Per the germline V gene, CDR1 is SGHTA and CDR2 is FQGTGA. The V gene end was trimmed by 4 bases and the J gene end by 5 bases; junction bases not matched to a gene: 4. The CDR3 DNA sequence: TGTGCCAGCAGCTATAAACAGGGGACTGAAGCTTTCTTT. Translation: CASSYKQGTEAFF.

This clonotype was picked up many times. This sequence joins TRBV18 and TRBJ2-7, with TRBD1 matching over 7 bases. The CDR3 is 15 residues long. V was pared by 6 bases and J by 1 base, with 9 bases of the junction left unmatched. The germline V gene encodes CDR1 KGHSH and CDR2 LQKENI. The CDR3 here is CASSSTGDISYEQYF. In DNA, the CDR3 is TGTGCCAGCTCCTCCACAGGGGACATTTCCTACGAGCAGTACTTC.

This clonotype turned up a few times. The rearrangement links TRBV6-2 or TRBV6-3 to TRBJ2-3; TRBD2 matches 8 bases. This CDR3 has 14 amino acids. Germline V gene data show CDR1 as MNHEY and CDR2 as SVGEGT. With V trimmed by 8 bases and J by 4 bases, 8 bases remained unmatched. The CDR3 region is CASVPGTRADTQYF. The CDR3 nucleotides are TGTGCCAGCGTACCCGGGACTAGGGCAGATACGCAGTATTTT.

To note about this clonotype: This clone may be a read error of a much larger clone one base away. This sequence joins TRBV29-1 and TRBJ2-1; 13 bases are shared with TRBD2. Germline lookup yields CDR1 SQVTM and CDR2 ANQGSEA. The CDR3 is made up of 15 amino acids. Written as DNA, the CDR3 is TGCAGCGTTGAAGATAGGGGACTAGCGGGGAAAGAGCAGTGCTTC. Amino acid sequence: CSVEDRGLAGKEQCF.

The genes are TRBV7-6 and TRBJ1-1, with TRBD1 matching over 10 bases. This CDR3 region has 16 residues. J lost 1 base, V lost 4 bases, and 6 bases had no gene match. Germline CDR1 and CDR2: SGHVS and FNYEAQ. The CDR3 loop reads CASSYGTGVSNTEAFF. The CDR3 DNA is TGTGCCAGCAGCTACGGGACAGGGGTGTCGAACACTGAAGCTTTCTTT.

The V call is TRBV5-1, the J call TRBJ2-3; 12 bases align to TRBD2. This CDR3 is built from 15 residues. Germline values: CDR1 SGHRS, CDR2 YFSETQ. J lost 5 bases, V lost 1 base, and 2 bases had no gene match. CDR3 coding DNA: TGCGCCAGCAGCTTGACTAGCGGGGGGATAGATACGCAGTATTTT. It translates to CASSLTSGGIDTQYF.

This sequence joins TRBV29-1 and TRBJ2-5; D ambiguous. The CDR3 runs 13 residues. V lost 0 bases to trimming and J lost 0 bases, with 5 bases between them. From germline, CDR1 is SQVTM and CDR2 ANQGSEA. CDR3 residues: CSVEELNQETQYF. The CDR3 nucleotides read TGCAGCGTTGAAGAATTAAACCAAGAGACCCAGTACTTC.

At least ten counts were recorded for this clonotype. The chain employs TRBV20-1 and TRBJ2-7; either TRBD1 or TRBD2 may supply D (5 bases each). The CDR3 totals 13 residues. Trimming left V 3 bases short and J 5 bases short, with 14 bases between. Germline V gene lookup returns CDR1 DFQATT and CDR2 SNEGSKA (reference sequence). CDR3 amino acids: CSARPRDAHEQYF. DNA of the CDR3: TGCAGTGCTAGGCCCCGGGACGCCCACGAGCAGTACTTC.

This chain uses TRBV10-3 with TRBJ2-2; D may be TRBD1 (5 bases). With 0 bases removed from V and 3 bases from J, the gap between germline ends came to 8 bases. The CDR3 runs to 15 residues. Germline-derived CDR1 and CDR2 are ENHRY and SYGVKD. CDR3 in amino acids: CAISESVTDTGELFF. The CDR3 region has the DNA TGTGCCATCAGTGAGTCGGTGACAGACACCGGGGAGCTGTTTTTT.

Notes on this clonotype: Just one base apart from a much larger clone, this may be a read error. The V call is TRBV6-1, the J call TRBJ1-1, with TRBD1 matching over 9 bases. This CDR3 region has 14 residues. Germline lookup yields CDR1 MNHNS and CDR2 SASEGT. Unmatched junction bases numbered 7, after V lost 7 bases and J lost 4 bases. The CDR3 nucleotides are TGTGCCAGCACCCCTACAGGGGGCAGCACTGAAGCTTTCTTT. Translated: CASTPTGGSTEAFF.

This clonotype came up many times. Germline and junction disagree at one end, which may indicate a read error. The chain joins TRBV27 to TRBJ2-7; 10 bases fit TRBD2. The germline CDR1 and CDR2 sequences are MNHEY and SMNVEV (reference sequence). The CDR3 is 17 amino acids. The CDR3 loop is CASSLYPPLAGDYGQYF. Written as DNA, the CDR3 is TGTGCCAGCAGTTTATACCCCCCCCTAGCGGGGGACTACGGGCAGTACTTC.

This clonotype was detected many times. The chain carries TRBV30 and TRBJ1-4; D perhaps matches TRBD1 (6 bases). The CDR3 covers 13 residues. The ends were cut back, 7 bases at V and 8 bases at J, with 17 bases in the middle. CDR1 is GTSNPN and CDR2 is SVGIG in the germline V gene (reference sequence). CDR3 region: CALGGDILEKLFF. The CDR3 bases are TGTGCCTTGGGGGGGGACATTCTCGAAAAACTGTTTTTT.

This clonotype was seen many times. The chain uses TRBV2 and TRBJ2-2; TRBD1 matches at 11 bases. Germline lookup yields CDR1 SNHLY and CDR2 FYNNEI. The CDR3 extends over 18 amino acids. With V trimmed by 4 bases and J by 0 bases, 7 bases remained unmatched. This CDR3 reads CASSGKLGQGANTGELFF. The CDR3 DNA follows: TGTGCCAGCAGTGGAAAATTGGGACAGGGGGCGAACACCGGGGAGCTGTTTTTT.

V is TRBV7-3 and J is TRBJ2-3; 14 bases are a match to TRBD2. V lost 5 bases to trimming and J lost 2 bases; unmatched junction nucleotides: 9. The length of the CDR3 is 18 residues. The germline V gene has CDR1 SGHTA and CDR2 FQGTGA. The CDR3 here is CASSRLAGGPPPTDTQYF. Here the CDR3 DNA reads TGTGCCAGCAGCCGACTAGCGGGGGGGCCACCCCCCACAGATACGCAGTATTTT.

This clonotype was observed a handful of times. Possible read error: a much larger clone is one base away. CDR3 DNA sequence: TGTGCCAGCAGGGGACCGGCGGGCTATGGCTACACCTTC. This sequence encodes CASRGPAGYGYTF. The gene calls are TRBV2 and TRBJ1-2, with D perhaps matching TRBD1 (5 bases). The CDR3 has 13 residues. The germline V gene has CDR1 SNHLY and CDR2 FYNNEI. The V gene lost 6 bases and the J gene lost 4 bases, with 12 bases spanning the gap. Full variable domain (outside the CDR3, taken from reference TRBV2 and TRBJ1-2): EPEVTQTPSHQVTQMGQEVILRCVPISNHLYFYWYRQILGQKVEFLVSFYNNEISEKSEIFDDQFSVERPDGSNFTLKIRSTKLEDSAMYFCASRGPAGYGYTFGSGTRLTVV.

This clonotype was counted many times. The rearrangement uses TRBV28 and TRBJ2-7; the match to TRBD1 covers 11 bases. V lost 6 bases and J lost 4; bases outside the gene matches: 2. The CDR3 loop spans 13 amino acids. Germline CDR1 and CDR2: MDHEN and SYDVKM. The CDR3 coding sequence is TGTGCCAGCAGAAGGGACAGGGGGTACGAGCAGTACTTC. Its protein is CASRRDRGYEQYF.

This clonotype was counted ten times or more. This chain uses TRBV7-9 with TRBJ2-1; TRBD1 or TRBD2 may be the D gene (5 bases each). Trimming removed 1 base at V and 5 bases at J, with 12 bases between. Germline V lookup: CDR1 SEHNR, CDR2 FQNEAQ (reference sequence). The CDR3 runs 15 residues. CDR3 residues: CASSLGGGGDNEQFF. The CDR3 coding sequence is TGTGCCAGCAGCTTAGGGGGTGGGGGTGACAATGAGCAGTTCTTC.

V is TRBV20-1 and J is TRBJ1-6, with TRBD1 matching over 10 bases. CDR3 length: 17 amino acids. Germline CDR1 DFQATT, CDR2 SNEGSKA (reference sequence). The ends lost 0 bases at V and 4 bases at J; junction bases unmatched: 6. CDR3: CSARDPGTGEYNSPLHF. CDR3 bases: TGCAGTGCTAGAGATCCGGGGACAGGGGAATATAATTCACCCCTCCACTTT.

Many counts were recorded for this clonotype. The chain combines TRBV20-1 with TRBJ2-7; TRBD1 matches at 10 bases. Germline-derived CDR1 and CDR2 are DFQATT and SNEGSKA (reference sequence). Losses at the gene ends were 6 bases for V and 3 bases for J; bases not matched to a gene: 5. This CDR3 is 13 amino acids long. The CDR3 nucleotides are TGCAGTGCCATAGGGACAGGGGTCTACGAGCAGTACTTC. Translating it yields CSAIGTGVYEQYF.

This clonotype was counted ten times or more. The chain's CDR3 is CASSFLRSAPQHF. CDR3 bases: TGTGCCAGCAGTTTCCTCCGCAGCGCGCCCCAGCATTTT. This chain joins TRBV28 and TRBJ1-5; D unresolved. Trimming removed 3 bases from V and 9 bases from J, with 12 bases in between. Looked up from germline, CDR1 is MDHEN and CDR2 is SYDVKM. The CDR3 is 13 amino acids.

This clonotype was detected many times. This sequence joins TRBV7-3 and TRBJ2-1; 9 bases map to TRBD2. The length of the CDR3 is 18 residues. Unmatched junction bases numbered 13, after V lost 0 bases and J lost 7 bases. Germline CDR1 SGHTA, CDR2 FQGTGA. This chain's CDR3 is CASSLTGAPGLAMNEQFF. The CDR3 nucleotides read TGTGCCAGCAGCTTAACGGGGGCCCCGGGACTAGCTATGAATGAGCAGTTCTTC.

The V gene is TRBV5-1, the J gene TRBJ1-1, with 8 bases identical to TRBD1. CDR3 size: 13 residues. V trimming: 6 bases; J trimming: 1 base; junction bases outside the gene matches: 2. The germline V gene has CDR1 SGHRS and CDR2 YFSETQ. The CDR3 bases are TGCGCCAGCAACGGACAGGGGAACACTGAAGCTTTCTTT. It yields the protein CASNGQGNTEAFF.